A single sample is the source of the 5 T cell receptor beta chains below, sequenced in a study of OX40 agonist ivuxolimab in advanced cancers. Clones were sequenced by immunoSEQ multiplex PCR, and TCRdb holds only the in-frame ones, with some missing. The data show 45,000 to 55,000 clones, about 81% seen once. The sequenced sample was CD4+ or CD8+ T cells sorted from blood, obtained in a trial of the OX40 agonist ivuxolimab. Source of these receptors: an adult with an advanced solid tumor such as melanoma, head and neck, liver or kidney cancer.

This sequence joins TRBV7-2 and TRBJ2-3; 7 bases agree with TRBD2. J lost 2 bases, V lost 5 bases, and 7 bases had no gene match. Germline CDR1 reads SGHTA; CDR2 reads FQGNSA. The CDR3 totals 15 residues. The CDR3 here is CASSPAGRPTDTQYF. As DNA, the CDR3 is TGTGCCAGCAGCCCAGCGGGAAGACCCACAGATACGCAGTATTTT.

This sequence joins TRBV6-1 and TRBJ1-2; TRBD1 aligns across 8 bases. Germline CDR1 reads MNHNS; CDR2 reads SASEGT. J gave up 3 bases and V 7 bases, and 10 bases lay outside the gene matches. The CDR3 contains 15 residues. CDR3 region: CASTLLLDRDYGYTF. The CDR3 DNA is TGTGCCAGCACCCTGTTATTGGACAGGGACTATGGCTACACCTTC.

This chain links TRBV7-2 with TRBJ2-7; TRBD2 matches 8 bases. CDR3 size: 15 residues. CDR1 and CDR2 from the germline V gene are SGHTA and FQGNSA. The ends lost 2 bases at V and 2 bases at J; junction bases unmatched: 5. The CDR3 DNA reads as TGTGCCAGCAGCTTAAGCGGGAGTAACCCCTACGAGCAGTACTTC. It encodes CASSLSGSNPYEQYF.

This rearrangement joins TRBV7-2 to TRBJ1-2; TRBD1 is a possible D gene (6 bases). The CDR3 consists of 13 residues. V lost 8 bases and J 7 bases, leaving 17 bases between the germline ends. The germline V gene has CDR1 SGHTA and CDR2 FQGNSA. Written as DNA, the CDR3 is TGTGCCAGCCCAATGGTACAGGGCCGTGGCTACACCTTC. It yields the protein CASPMVQGRGYTF.

This sequence joins TRBV5-1 and TRBJ1-2; the D is unclear. The V and J ends lost 0 bases and 3 bases respectively, with 9 bases between them. CDR1 is SGHRS, CDR2 YFSETQ, per germline. The CDR3 length is 14 residues. The CDR3 nucleotides are TGCGCCAGCAGCTTGGCGGGCGGATACTATGGCTACACCTTC. It codes for CASSLAGGYYGYTF.